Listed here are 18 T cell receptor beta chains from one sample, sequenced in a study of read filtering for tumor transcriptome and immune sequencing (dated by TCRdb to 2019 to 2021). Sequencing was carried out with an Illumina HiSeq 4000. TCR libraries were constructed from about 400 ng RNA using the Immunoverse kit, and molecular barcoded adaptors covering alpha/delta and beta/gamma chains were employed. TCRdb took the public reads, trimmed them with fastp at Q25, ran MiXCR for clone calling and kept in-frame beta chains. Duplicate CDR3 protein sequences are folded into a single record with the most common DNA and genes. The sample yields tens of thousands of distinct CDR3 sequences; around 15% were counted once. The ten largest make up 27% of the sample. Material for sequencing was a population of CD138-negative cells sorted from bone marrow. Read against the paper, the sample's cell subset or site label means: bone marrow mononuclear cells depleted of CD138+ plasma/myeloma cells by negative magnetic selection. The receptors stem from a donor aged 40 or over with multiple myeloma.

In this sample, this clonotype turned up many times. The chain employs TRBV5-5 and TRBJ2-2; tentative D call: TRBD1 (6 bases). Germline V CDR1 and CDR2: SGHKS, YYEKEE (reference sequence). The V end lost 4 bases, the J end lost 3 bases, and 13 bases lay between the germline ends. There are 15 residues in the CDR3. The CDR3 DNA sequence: TGTGCCAGCAGCCAACAGGGATCGGACACCGGGGAGCTGTTTTTT. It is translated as CASSQQGSDTGELFF.

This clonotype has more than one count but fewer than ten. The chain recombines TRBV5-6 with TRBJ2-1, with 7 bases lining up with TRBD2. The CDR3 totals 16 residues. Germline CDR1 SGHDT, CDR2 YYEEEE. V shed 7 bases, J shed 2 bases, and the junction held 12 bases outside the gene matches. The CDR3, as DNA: TGTGCCAGCCTCGGGGGGTACGGGGGGACCTACAATGAGCAGTTCTTC. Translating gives CASLGGYGGTYNEQFF. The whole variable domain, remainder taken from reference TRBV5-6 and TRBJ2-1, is DAGVTQSPTHLIKTRGQQVTLRCSPKSGHDTVSWYQQALGQGPQFIFQYYEEEERQRGNFPDRFSGHQFPNYSSELNVNALLLGDSALYLCASLGGYGGTYNEQFFGPGTRLTVL.

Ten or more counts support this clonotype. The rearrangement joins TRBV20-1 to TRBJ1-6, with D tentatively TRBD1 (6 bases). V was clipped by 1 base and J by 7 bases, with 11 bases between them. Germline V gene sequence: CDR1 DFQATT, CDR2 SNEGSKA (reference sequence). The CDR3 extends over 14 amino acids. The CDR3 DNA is TGCAGTGCTAGAGGGGCAGGGGACAATTCACCCCTCCACTTT. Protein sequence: CSARGAGDNSPLHF.

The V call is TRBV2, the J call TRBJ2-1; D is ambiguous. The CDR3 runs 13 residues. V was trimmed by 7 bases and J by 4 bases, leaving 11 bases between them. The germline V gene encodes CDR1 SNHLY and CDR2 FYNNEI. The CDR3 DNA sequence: TGTGCCAGCAAAGGAGACGGGTACAATGAGCAGTTCTTC. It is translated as CASKGDGYNEQFF.

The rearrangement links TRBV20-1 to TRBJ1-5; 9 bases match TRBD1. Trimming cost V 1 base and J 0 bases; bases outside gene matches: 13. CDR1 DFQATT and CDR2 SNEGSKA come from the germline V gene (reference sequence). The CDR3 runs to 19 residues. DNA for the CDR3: TGCAGTGCTAGAGTAGAAGGAGGACAGGGGTATTATAGCAATCAGCCCCAGCATTTT. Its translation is CSARVEGGQGYYSNQPQHF.

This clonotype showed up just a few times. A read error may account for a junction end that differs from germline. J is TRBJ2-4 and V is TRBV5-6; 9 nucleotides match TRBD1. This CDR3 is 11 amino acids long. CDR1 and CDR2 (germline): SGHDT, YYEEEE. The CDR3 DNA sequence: TGTGCCAGCAGCCGGACAGGGGACTTCCACTTC. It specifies CASSRTGDFHF.

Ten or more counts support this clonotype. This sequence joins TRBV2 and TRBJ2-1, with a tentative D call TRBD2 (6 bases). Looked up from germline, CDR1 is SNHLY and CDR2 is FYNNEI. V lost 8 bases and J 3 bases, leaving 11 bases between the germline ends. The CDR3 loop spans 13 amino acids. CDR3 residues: CASRDSIYNEQFF. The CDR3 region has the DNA TGTGCCAGCCGGGACTCCATCTACAATGAGCAGTTCTTC.

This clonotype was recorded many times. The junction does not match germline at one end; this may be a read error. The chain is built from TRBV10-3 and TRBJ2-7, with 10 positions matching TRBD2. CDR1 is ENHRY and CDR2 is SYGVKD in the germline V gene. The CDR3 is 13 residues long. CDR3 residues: CAISESVGTSANF. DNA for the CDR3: TGTGCCATCAGTGAGTCGGTGGGGACTAGCGCGAATTTC.

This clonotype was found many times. CDR3 nucleotide sequence: TGTGCCCTCTCGAGGGGTAGCGGGGGCTACAATGAGCAGTTCTTC. Protein: CALSRGSGGYNEQFF. V usage is TRBV6-1 and J usage is TRBJ2-1; 9 bases fit TRBD2. The V and J ends lost 11 bases and 3 bases, in that order; junction bases with no gene match: 11. The CDR3 spans 15 residues. Germline values: CDR1 MNHNS, CDR2 SASEGT.

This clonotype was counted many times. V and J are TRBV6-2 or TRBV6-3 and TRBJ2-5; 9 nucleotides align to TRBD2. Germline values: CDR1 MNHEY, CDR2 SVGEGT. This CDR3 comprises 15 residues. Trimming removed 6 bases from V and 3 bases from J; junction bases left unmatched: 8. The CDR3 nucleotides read TGTGCCAGCAGCGTCGGACTAGCGCCGAAAGAGACCCAGTACTTC. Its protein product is CASSVGLAPKETQYF.

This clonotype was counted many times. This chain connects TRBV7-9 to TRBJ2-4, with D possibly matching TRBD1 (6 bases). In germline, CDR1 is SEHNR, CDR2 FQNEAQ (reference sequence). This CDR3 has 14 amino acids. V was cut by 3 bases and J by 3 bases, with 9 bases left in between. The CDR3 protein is CASSFGQFKNIQYF. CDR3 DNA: TGTGCCAGCAGCTTCGGACAGTTCAAAAACATTCAGTACTTC. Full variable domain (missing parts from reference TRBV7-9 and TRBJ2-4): DTGVSQNPRHKITKRGQNVTFRCDPISEHNRLYWYRQTLGQGPEFLTYFQNEAQLEKSRLLSDRFSAERPKGSFSTLEIQRTEQGDSAMYLCASSFGQFKNIQYFGAGTRLSVL.

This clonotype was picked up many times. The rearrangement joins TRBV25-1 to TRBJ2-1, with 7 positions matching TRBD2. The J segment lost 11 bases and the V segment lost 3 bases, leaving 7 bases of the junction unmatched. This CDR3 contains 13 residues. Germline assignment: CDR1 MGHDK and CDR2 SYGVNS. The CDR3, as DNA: TGTGCCAGCAGTGAGTCGGCGGGAGAGAAGCAGTTCTTC. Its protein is CASSESAGEKQFF. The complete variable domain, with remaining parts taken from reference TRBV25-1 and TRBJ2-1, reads EADIYQTPRYLVIGTGKKITLECSQTMGHDKMYWYQQDPGMELHLIHYSYGVNSTEKGDLSSESTVSRIRTEHFPLTLESARPSHTSQYLCASSESAGEKQFFGPGTRLTVL.

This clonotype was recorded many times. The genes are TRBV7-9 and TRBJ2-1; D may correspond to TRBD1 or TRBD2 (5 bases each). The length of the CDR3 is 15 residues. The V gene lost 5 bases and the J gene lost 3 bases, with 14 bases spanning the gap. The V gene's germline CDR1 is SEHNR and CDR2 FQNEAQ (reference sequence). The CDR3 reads CASSQGPSFYNEQFF. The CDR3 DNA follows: TGTGCCAGCAGCCAGGGACCCAGCTTCTACAATGAGCAGTTCTTC.

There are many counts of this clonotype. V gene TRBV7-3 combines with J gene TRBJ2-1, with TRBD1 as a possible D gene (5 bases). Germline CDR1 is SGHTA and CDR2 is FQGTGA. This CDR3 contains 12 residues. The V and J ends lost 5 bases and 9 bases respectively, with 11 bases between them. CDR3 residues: CASSRAQGEQFF. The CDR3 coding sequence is TGTGCCAGCAGCCGAGCCCAGGGTGAGCAGTTCTTC.

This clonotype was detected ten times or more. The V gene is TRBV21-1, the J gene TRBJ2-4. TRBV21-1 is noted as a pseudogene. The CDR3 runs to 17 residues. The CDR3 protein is CASSKVGVLPAKNIQYF. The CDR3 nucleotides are TGTGCCAGCAGCAAAGTAGGAGTTCTTCCAGCCAAAAACATTCAGTACTTC.

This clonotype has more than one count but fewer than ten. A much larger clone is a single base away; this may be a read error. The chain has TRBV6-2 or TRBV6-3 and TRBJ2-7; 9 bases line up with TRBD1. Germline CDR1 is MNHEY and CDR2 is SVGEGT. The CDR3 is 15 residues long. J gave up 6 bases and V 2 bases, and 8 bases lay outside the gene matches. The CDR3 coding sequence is TGTGCCAGCAGTTACGCCGGGGACAGGGTGTTCGAGCAGTACTTC. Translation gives CASSYAGDRVFEQYF.

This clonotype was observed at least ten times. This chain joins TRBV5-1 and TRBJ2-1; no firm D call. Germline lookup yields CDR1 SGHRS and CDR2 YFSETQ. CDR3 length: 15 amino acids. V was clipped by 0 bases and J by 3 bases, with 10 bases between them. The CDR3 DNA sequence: TGCGCCAGCAGCTTGGGGACGGTTAGCTACAATGAGCAGTTCTTC. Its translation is CASSLGTVSYNEQFF.

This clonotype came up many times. CDR3 in DNA: TGTGCCAGCAGCTTAAGCGGCTGGGAGCAGTACTTC. Amino acid sequence: CASSLSGWEQYF. The chain employs TRBV7-9 and TRBJ2-7; possible D gene TRBD2, 5 bases. V shed 2 bases and J shed 7 bases, with 9 bases lying between them. The CDR3 loop spans 12 amino acids. Germline V lookup: CDR1 SEHNR, CDR2 FQNEAQ (reference sequence).